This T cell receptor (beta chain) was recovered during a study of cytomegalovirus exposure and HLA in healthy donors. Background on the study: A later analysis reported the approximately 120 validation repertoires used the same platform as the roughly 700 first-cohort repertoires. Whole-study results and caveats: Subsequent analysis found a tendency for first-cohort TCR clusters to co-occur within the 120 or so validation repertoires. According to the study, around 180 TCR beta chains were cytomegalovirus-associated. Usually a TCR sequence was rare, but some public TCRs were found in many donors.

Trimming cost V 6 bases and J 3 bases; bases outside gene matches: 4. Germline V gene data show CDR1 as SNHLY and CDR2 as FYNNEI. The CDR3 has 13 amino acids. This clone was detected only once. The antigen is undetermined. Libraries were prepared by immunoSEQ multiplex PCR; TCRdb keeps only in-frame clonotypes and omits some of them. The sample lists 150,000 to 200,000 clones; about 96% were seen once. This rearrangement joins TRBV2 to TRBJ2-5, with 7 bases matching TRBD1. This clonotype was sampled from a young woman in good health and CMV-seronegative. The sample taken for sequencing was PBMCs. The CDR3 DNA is TGTGCCAGCAGCCGGGACAGTAAAGAGACCCAGTACTTC. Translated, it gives CASSRDSKETQYF.